The present T cell receptor beta chain was sequenced within a study of metastatic and nonmetastatic thyroid tumors. As for the study in general: Repertoires from malignant and benign thyroid patients were compared across blood and tumor or nodule tissue. General study points: A significant increase in TCR beta diversity was reportedly seen in malignant thyroid tumors relative to benign nodules, in blood and tumor.

Each patient came to thyroid surgery without any prior treatment (of any kind). This clone was detected many times. Its antigen is as yet unknown. There are 13 residues in the CDR3. Germline values: CDR1 MNHNS, CDR2 SASEGT. V shed 8 bases and J shed 5 bases, with 16 bases lying between them. In the source study's methods: CDR3 was compared across clinicopathological groups, and the resulting differences were used to build a distant-metastasis classifier for papillary thyroid cancer. Through MiXCR, TCRdb re-clonotyped the PCR reads. These V and J calls originate from TCRdb's pipeline instead of the authors' own analysis. The repertoire holds tens of thousands of clones, with about 20% as singletons.

The source of this sequence is a female donor with papillary thyroid cancer or a benign thyroid nodule (not recorded which). Some clones in this sample may be carry-over from other donors' samples. What was sequenced was blood. The chain uses TRBV6-1 and TRBJ2-7, with D perhaps matching TRBD2 (6 bases). The CDR3 DNA sequence: TGTGCCAGCCAAAAGGAGGGCTTAGACGAGCAGTACTTC. This sequence encodes CASQKEGLDEQYF.